The entry that follows covers one T cell receptor (beta chain) sequence. As yet, its antigen is unknown. Treatment: oral pan-JAK inhibitor, 5-10 mg twice daily. cDNA prepared by RNA extraction and subsequent reverse transcription served as the template for sequencing. The table came from immunoSEQ multiplex PCR; TCRdb's copy has only in-frame clones and leaves some out. The data contain about 120,000 clones, 50% to 55% of them seen just once; the ten biggest clones take up around 0.44%. These data come from a study of CD8+ T cells in alopecia areata. Across the study: Treated patients were given oral tofacitinib, which was dosed at 5 to 10 mg twice daily. General observations from the study: Scalp clonality and expanded CD8+ clones among the top 100 showed significant decreases with tofacitinib. Possibly as an HLA-related effect, TCR sharing across patients appeared less clear than in mice.

The CDR3 totals 14 residues. Per the germline V gene, CDR1 is LGHNA and CDR2 is YNFKEQ. Trimming removed 1 base from V and 3 bases from J, with 10 bases in between. The source is a human donor with alopecia areata. Here the sequenced sample was CD4+ T cells sorted from blood, taken at week 4, from a patient treated with tofacitinib. The V call is TRBV4-2, the J call TRBJ2-7; D call uncertain. As DNA, the CDR3 is TGTGCCAGCAGCCAAGGATTCTTCGACTACGAGCAGTACTTC. Translation: CASSQGFFDYEQYF.